This T cell receptor (beta chain) was documented in a study of blood T cell repertoires in COVID-19. Generated by immunoSEQ multiplex PCR, the TCRdb table keeps only in-frame clones and is missing some. Of about 21,000 clones in the sample, 70% to 90% were seen once. CDR3 length: 14 residues. V lost 6 bases and J 3 bases, leaving 12 bases between the germline ends. Germline CDR1 MDHEN, CDR2 SYDVKM. This receptor was identified in a human donor in a cohort sampled during active COVID-19. The sequenced material came from peripheral blood. The J gene is TRBJ1-5, the V gene TRBV28, with a tentative D call TRBD1 (5 bases). The CDR3 DNA is TGTGCCAGCAGAAGACAGAGTGACAATCAGCCCCAGCATTTT. Amino acids: CASRRQSDNQPQHF.